This TCR beta chain comes out of a study of T cell changes during pregnancy in multiple sclerosis (dated by TCRdb to between 2018 and 2021). Regarding the research as a whole: Changes in the T cell repertoire over the course of pregnancy were examined in this study in women with multiple sclerosis.

Points on this clone: The antigen it recognizes is unknown. No base qualities exist here, and no much larger clone lies one base off it.

CDR1 and CDR2 are read off the germline V gene as SNHLY and FYNNEI. From its cysteine to its phenylalanine, the CDR3 spans 15 amino acids. This entry keeps only the CDR3 DNA: 45 bases, framed from base 1. V has 7 bases trimmed and J has 0 bases trimmed; junction bases matching no gene number 9. Libraries came from the immunoSEQ multiplex PCR assay. The clones in this table, taken by TCRdb from immuneACCESS, are in-frame only. Not every clone is retained; where verified, under half of the shortfall comes from an unresolved V gene, and the cause of the rest is unknown. Present in this sample are around 69,000 clones, 85% to 95% of which were seen just once. The ten biggest clones cover roughly 2.1% of the sample.

The receptor comes from a female donor in good health, enrolled as a control in a pregnancy study. This chain joins TRBV2 to TRBJ2-7, with 7 bases aligning to TRBD1. The specimen comprised peripheral blood, sampled in the second trimester of pregnancy. The nucleotides are TGTGCCAGCACCCCGGGGACAGCAAGCTCCTACGAGCAGTACTTC. The encoded protein is CASTPGTASSYEQYF.